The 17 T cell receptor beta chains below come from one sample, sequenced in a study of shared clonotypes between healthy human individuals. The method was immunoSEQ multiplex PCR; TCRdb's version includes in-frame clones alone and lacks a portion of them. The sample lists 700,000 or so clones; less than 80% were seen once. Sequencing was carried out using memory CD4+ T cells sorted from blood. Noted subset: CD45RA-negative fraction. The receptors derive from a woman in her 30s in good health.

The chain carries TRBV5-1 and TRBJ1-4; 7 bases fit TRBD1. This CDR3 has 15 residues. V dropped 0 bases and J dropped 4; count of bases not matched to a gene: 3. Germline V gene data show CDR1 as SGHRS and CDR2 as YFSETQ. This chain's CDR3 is CASSLEGQSNEKLFF. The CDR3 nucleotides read TGCGCCAGCAGCTTGGAGGGACAGAGTAATGAAAAACTGTTTTTT.

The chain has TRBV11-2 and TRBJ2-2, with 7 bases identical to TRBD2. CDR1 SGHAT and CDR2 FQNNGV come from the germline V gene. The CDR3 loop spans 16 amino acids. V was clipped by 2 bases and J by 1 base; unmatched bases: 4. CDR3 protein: CASSLNPSGNTGELFF. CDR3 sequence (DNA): TGTGCCAGCAGCTTAAATCCTAGCGGGAACACCGGGGAGCTGTTTTTT.

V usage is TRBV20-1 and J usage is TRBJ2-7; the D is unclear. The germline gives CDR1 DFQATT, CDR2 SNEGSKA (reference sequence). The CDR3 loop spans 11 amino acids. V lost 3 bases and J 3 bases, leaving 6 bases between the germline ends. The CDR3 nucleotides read TGCAGTGCTAGTGAGCTCTACGAGCAGTACTTC. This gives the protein CSASELYEQYF.

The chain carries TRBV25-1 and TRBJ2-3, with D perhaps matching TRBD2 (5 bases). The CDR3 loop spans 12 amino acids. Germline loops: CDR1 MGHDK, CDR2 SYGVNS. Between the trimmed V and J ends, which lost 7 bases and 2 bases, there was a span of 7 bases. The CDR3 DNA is TGTGCCAGCATAGCGCCCACAGATACGCAGTATTTT. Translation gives CASIAPTDTQYF.

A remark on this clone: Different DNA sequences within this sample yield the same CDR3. The CDR3 is CASSLYRGEKLFF. CDR3 nucleotide sequence: TGTGCCAGCAGTTTATACCGCGGGGAAAAACTGTTTTTT. The gene calls are TRBV27 and TRBJ1-4; the D is unclear. CDR3 length: 13 amino acids. CDR1 and CDR2 from the germline V gene are MNHEY and SMNVEV (reference sequence). The germline V and J ends were trimmed by 1 base and 8 bases, with 8 bases remaining between them.

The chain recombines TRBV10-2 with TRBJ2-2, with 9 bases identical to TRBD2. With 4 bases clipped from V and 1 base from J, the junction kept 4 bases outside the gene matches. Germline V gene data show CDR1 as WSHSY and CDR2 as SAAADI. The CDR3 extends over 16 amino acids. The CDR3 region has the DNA TGCGCCAGCAGTGGTAGCGGGAGTAGGAACACCGGGGAGCTGTTTTTT. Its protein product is CASSGSGSRNTGELFF.

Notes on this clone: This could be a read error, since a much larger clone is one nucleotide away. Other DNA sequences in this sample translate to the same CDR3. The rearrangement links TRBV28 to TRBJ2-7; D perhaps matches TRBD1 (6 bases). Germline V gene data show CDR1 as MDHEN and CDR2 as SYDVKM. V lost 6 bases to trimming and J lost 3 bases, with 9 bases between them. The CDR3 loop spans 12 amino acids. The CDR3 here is CASSLQGYEQYF. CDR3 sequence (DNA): TGTGCCAGCAGCTTACAGGGCTACGAGCAGTACTTC.

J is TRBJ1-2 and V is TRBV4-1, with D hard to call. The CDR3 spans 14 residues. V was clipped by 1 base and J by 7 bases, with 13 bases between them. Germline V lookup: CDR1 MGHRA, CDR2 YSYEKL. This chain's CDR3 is CASSQGQIPPGYTF. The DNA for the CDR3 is TGCGCCAGCAGCCAAGGGCAGATCCCTCCTGGCTACACCTTC.

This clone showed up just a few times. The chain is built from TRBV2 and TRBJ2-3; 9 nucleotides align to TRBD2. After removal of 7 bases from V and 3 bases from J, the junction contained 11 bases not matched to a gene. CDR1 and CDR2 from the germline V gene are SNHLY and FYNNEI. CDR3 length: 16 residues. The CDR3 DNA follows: TGTGCCAGCAAAGCCCGGGTAGCGGGGGCGACAGATACGCAGTATTTT. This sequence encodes CASKARVAGATDTQYF.

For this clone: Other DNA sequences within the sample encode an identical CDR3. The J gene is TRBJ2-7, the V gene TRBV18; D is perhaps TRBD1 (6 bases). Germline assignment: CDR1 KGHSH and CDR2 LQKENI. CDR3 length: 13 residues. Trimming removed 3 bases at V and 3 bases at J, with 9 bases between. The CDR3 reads CASSPGQDYEQYF. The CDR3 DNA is TGTGCCAGCTCACCGGGACAAGACTACGAGCAGTACTTC.

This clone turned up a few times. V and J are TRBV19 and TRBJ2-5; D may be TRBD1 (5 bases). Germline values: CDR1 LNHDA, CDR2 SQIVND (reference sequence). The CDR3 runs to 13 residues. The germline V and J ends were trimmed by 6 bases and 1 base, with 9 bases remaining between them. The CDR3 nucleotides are TGTGCCAGTAGCCCGACAGCCCAAGAGACCCAGTACTTC. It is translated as CASSPTAQETQYF.

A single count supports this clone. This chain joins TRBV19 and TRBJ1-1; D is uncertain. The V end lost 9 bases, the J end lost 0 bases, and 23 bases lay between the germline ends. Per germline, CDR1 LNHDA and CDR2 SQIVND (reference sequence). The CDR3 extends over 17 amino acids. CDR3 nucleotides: TGTGCCAGCCAAGGCCCGACCGGGAGCGCCCTGAACACTGAAGCTTTCTTT. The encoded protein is CASQGPTGSALNTEAFF. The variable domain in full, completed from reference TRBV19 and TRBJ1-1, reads DGGITQSPKYLFRKEGQNVTLSCEQNLNHDAMYWYRQDPGQGLRLIYYSQIVNDFQKGDIAEGYSVSREKKESFPLTVTSAQKNPTAFYLCASQGPTGSALNTEAFFGQGTRLTVV.

CDR3 loop: CASSLTGPHEQYF. The CDR3 coding sequence is TGTGCCAGCAGCTTGACGGGCCCCCACGAGCAGTACTTC. The rearrangement uses TRBV5-4 and TRBJ2-7; D is unclear. Germline V gene lookup returns CDR1 SGHNT and CDR2 YYREEE (reference sequence). V was shortened by 1 base and J by 5 bases, with 10 bases between the two germline ends. The CDR3 runs 13 residues.

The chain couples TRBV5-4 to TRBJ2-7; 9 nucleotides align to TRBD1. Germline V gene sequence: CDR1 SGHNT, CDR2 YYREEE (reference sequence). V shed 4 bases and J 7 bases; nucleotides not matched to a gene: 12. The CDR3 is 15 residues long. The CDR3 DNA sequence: TGTGCCAGCAGCCTCCGACAGGGGGGCGGTCAGGAGCAGTACTTC. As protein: CASSLRQGGGQEQYF.

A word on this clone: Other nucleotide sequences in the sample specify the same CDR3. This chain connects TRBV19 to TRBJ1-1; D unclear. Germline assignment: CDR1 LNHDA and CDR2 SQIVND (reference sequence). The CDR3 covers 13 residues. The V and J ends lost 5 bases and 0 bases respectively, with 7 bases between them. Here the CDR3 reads CASSLNMNTEAFF. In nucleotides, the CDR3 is TGTGCCAGTAGTCTAAATATGAACACTGAAGCTTTCTTT.

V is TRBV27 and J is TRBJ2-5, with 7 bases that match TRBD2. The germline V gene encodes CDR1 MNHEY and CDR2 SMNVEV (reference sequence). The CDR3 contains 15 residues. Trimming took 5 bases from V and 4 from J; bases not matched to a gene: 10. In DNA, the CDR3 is TGTGCCAGCAGTCCGCGGGGGACCTGGGGAGAGACCCAGTACTTC. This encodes CASSPRGTWGETQYF.

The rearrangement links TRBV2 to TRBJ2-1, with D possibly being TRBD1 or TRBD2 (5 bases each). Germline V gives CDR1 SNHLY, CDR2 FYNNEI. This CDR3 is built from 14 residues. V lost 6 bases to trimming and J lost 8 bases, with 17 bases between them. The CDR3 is CASRGDGPWDEQFF. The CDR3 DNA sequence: TGTGCCAGCAGGGGGGATGGGCCCTGGGATGAGCAGTTCTTC.